This is a list of T cell receptor beta chains from one sample in a study of glioma-infiltrating T cells after dendritic cell vaccination. The method was immunoSEQ multiplex PCR; TCRdb's version includes in-frame clones alone and lacks a portion of them. The table shows 100,000 or so clones, with about 85% occurring only once. The material sequenced was blood, taken after dendritic cell vaccination. These receptors were taken from a human donor with glioblastoma. CDR3s include the opening cysteine and the closing phenylalanine or tryptophan. The order of the fields is clone size, V gene, J gene, D gene, CDR3 DNA, CDR3 protein. D genes are given only for firm matches. Only some rows state a clone size, as once, few, many or a class for expanded clones.

-,TRBV6-5,TRBJ1-1,TRBD1,TGTGCCAGCAGTCAACACAGGGGAAACACTGAAGCTTTCTTT,CASSQHRGNTEAFF
-,TRBV30,TRBJ1-1,TRBD1,TGTGCCTGGACACCCACAACAGGGGTCTTGAACACTGAAGCTTTCTTT,CAWTPTTGVLNTEAFF
-,TRBV9,TRBJ1-4,-,TGTGCCAGCAGCGCACCTTCCGGACACTACCTCGGGGAAAAACTGTTTTTT,CASSAPSGHYLGEKLFF
-,TRBV7-2,TRBJ2-7,-,TGTGCCAGCAGCTTAGGACTAGTATCCCACGAGCAGTACTTC,CASSLGLVSHEQYF
-,TRBV28,TRBJ2-7,-,TGTGCCAGCAGTCTACTTACCAGGAGGTCCCACGAGCAGTACTTC,CASSLLTRRSHEQYF
once,TRBV7-9,TRBJ1-1,TRBD1,TGTGCCAGCAGCTTTGCAGGGGGCGGCACTGAAGCTTTCTTT,CASSFAGGGTEAFF
once,TRBV5-6,TRBJ1-1,-,TGTGCCAGCAGCGAGACGACATGGAACACTGAAGCTTTCTTT,CASSETTWNTEAFF
few,TRBV6-1,TRBJ1-5,-,TGTGCCAGCAGTGAAGTGGGAGGGCTTAGCAATCAGCCCCAGCATTTT,CASSEVGGLSNQPQHF
-,TRBV19,TRBJ1-2,-,TGTGCCAGTAGTATATCCCACGGCTATGGCTACACCTTC,CASSISHGYGYTF
-,TRBV19,TRBJ2-2,TRBD2,TGTGCCAGTAGTATTCCGACTAGCTATCGCGGGGAGCTGTTTTTT,CASSIPTSYRGELFF
-,TRBV5-1,TRBJ2-2,-,TGCGCCAGCAGCTTGCCTCCCCCCGCCGGGGAGCTGTTTTTT,CASSLPPPAGELFF
-,TRBV5-1,TRBJ2-1,TRBD1,TGCGCCAGCAGCCCCCGGGACAGGGGCTACAATGAGCAGTTCTTC,CASSPRDRGYNEQFF
-,TRBV5-1,TRBJ2-2,TRBD1,TGCGCCAGCATCGCCGGGACAGAGAACACCGGGGAGCTGTTTTTT,CASIAGTENTGELFF
-,TRBV30,TRBJ2-2,TRBD2,TGTGCCTGGAGTCACGGACTAGCGGGTAACACCGGGGAGCTGTTTTTT,CAWSHGLAGNTGELFF
-,TRBV5-1,TRBJ2-6,-,TGCGCCAGCAGCTTGGTAGCGGAGCTCAACTCTGGGGCCAACGTCCTGACTTTC,CASSLVAELNSGANVLTF
-,TRBV6-6,TRBJ1-2,TRBD1,TGTGCCAGCAGGACCGACAGGGTTTGGGGCTACACCTTC,CASRTDRVWGYTF
-,TRBV29-1,TRBJ2-7,TRBD1,TGCAGCGTTACAGGGGGCGGGGGAATTCTGAACGAGCAGTACTTC,CSVTGGGGILNEQYF
-,TRBV5-4,TRBJ2-3,-,TGTGCCAGCAGCGCGGGACAGCTTACAGATACGCAGTATTTT,CASSAGQLTDTQYF
-,TRBV9,TRBJ2-7,-,TGTGCCAGCAGCGTAGCCGGGGGTGGTTACGAGCAGTACTTC,CASSVAGGGYEQYF
-,TRBV6-5,TRBJ1-5,-,TGTGCCAGCAGTTACTCCGGGGTTAGTCAGCCCCAGCATTTT,CASSYSGVSQPQHF
-,TRBV27,TRBJ2-5,TRBD1,TGTGCCAGTAGAGCGACAGGGAGAGGGGAGACCCAGTACTTC,CASRATGRGETQYF
-,TRBV18,TRBJ1-1,TRBD1,TGTGCCAGCTCACCAGGACAGGGTAGCACTGAAGCTTTCTTT,CASSPGQGSTEAFF
-,TRBV5-4,TRBJ2-3,-,TGTGCCAGCAGCGCTACAGGCACAGATACGCAGTATTTT,CASSATGTDTQYF
once,TRBV5-1,TRBJ2-7,TRBD2,TGCGCCAGCAGCTTGGTAGCGGGAGGGCCCTACGAGCAGTACTTC,CASSLVAGGPYEQYF
-,TRBV9,TRBJ2-1,-,TGTGCCAGCAGCGTCGGGTGGTCGACTTACCCCTACAATGAGCAGTTCTTC,CASSVGWSTYPYNEQFF
few,TRBV2,TRBJ2-1,TRBD2,TGTGCCAGCAGCCGGGCTAGCGGTGAACGAAGTGAGCAGTTCTTC,CASSRASGERSEQFF
-,TRBV28,TRBJ2-7,TRBD2,TGTGCCAGCGAATCGCCGGGAGGTGCCAGCTCCTACGAGCAGTACTTC,CASESPGGASSYEQYF
medium-sized,TRBV19,TRBJ1-3,-,TGTGCCAGTAGTCCCGGGACAGGAAACACCATATATTTT,CASSPGTGNTIYF
-,TRBV18,TRBJ2-2,-,TGTGCCAGCTCACCACCGTCAGGATCGAGTAGCGCCGGGGAGCTGTTTTTT,CASSPPSGSSSAGELFF
-,TRBV6-6,TRBJ2-2,-,TGTGCCAGCAGTCGACTAGGCACCGGGGAGCTGTTTTTT,CASSRLGTGELFF
-,TRBV4-1,TRBJ2-5,-,TGCGCCAGCAGCCAACAGGGAACGGGTTTTGAGACCCAGTACTTC,CASSQQGTGFETQYF
-,TRBV7-8,TRBJ1-2,-,TGTGCCAGCAGCCTCTCCGGGAAAAACTATGGCTACACCTTC,CASSLSGKNYGYTF
-,TRBV19,TRBJ2-7,TRBD1,TGTGCCAGTAGTATGGGGAGCCGGGACAGCTCCTACGAGCAGTACTTC,CASSMGSRDSSYEQYF
-,TRBV5-1,TRBJ2-7,TRBD2,TGCGCCAGCAGCGAATTGCCTAGCGGGAGTCCCTACGAGCAGTACTTC,CASSELPSGSPYEQYF
-,TRBV5-1,TRBJ1-3,TRBD1,TGCGCCAGCAGCTCCCAAGGAGGGGGCCCTGGAAACACCATATATTTT,CASSSQGGGPGNTIYF
medium-sized,TRBV29-1,TRBJ1-2,-,TGCAGCGTTGGCGGGGGCCATGGCTACACCTTC,CSVGGGHGYTF
-,TRBV5-1,TRBJ2-1,-,TGCGCCAGCAGCTTCACCCCCAATCAGGGGTTGGTTGCCAATGAGCAGTTCTTC,CASSFTPNQGLVANEQFF